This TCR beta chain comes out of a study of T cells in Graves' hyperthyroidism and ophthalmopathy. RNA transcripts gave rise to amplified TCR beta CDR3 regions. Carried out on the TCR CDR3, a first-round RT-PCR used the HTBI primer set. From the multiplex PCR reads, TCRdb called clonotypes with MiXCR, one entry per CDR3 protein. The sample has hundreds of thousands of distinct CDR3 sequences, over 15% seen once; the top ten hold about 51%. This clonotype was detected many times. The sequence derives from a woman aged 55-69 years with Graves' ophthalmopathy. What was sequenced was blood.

CDR3 in DNA: TGTGCCAGCAATGGAGACAGATCGAATCTGGCCGGGGAGCTGTTTTTT. Residues: CASNGDRSNLAGELFF. The chain employs TRBV2 and TRBJ2-2; TRBD1 is a possible D gene (5 bases). The CDR3 extends over 16 amino acids. CDR1 is SNHLY and CDR2 is FYNNEI in the germline V gene. The V and J ends lost 7 bases and 6 bases respectively, with 21 bases between them.